This T cell receptor beta chain was found in a study of OX40 agonist ivuxolimab in advanced cancers. In the study overall: The costimulatory receptor OX40 (CD134) was targeted by ivuxolimab, a fully human IgG2 agonistic monoclonal antibody. Intravenous ivuxolimab was administered to patients every 2 weeks at six dose levels: 0.01, 0.1, 0.3, 1.5, 3 and 10 mg/kg. The dose-escalation cohort was about 86% male with a mean age of approximately 59 years, ranging from roughly 23 to 85. Peripheral TCRbeta sequencing aimed to test whether ivuxolimab altered TCR sequence diversity and caused clonal T-cell expansion. Of the roughly 52 dose-escalation patients, hepatocellular carcinoma was present in about 20, melanoma in around 15, renal cell carcinoma in 9 and head and neck cancer in 9. Partial responses were achieved by three dose-escalation patients, of whom one had hepatocellular carcinoma and two had cutaneous melanoma. The paper describes the monotherapy dose-escalation part (N ≈ 52 patients) of the phase I trial of ivuxolimab. Prior anti-PD-1, anti-PD-L1 or anti-CTLA-4 therapy was permitted, and 40% of dose-escalation patients had received checkpoint inhibitors. What the study reported, not specific to this receptor: After ivuxolimab, CD8+ T cells had more expanded clones than CD4+ T cells on average. Antigen specificity was not determined for the clonally expanded peripheral T cells. Low levels of normalized T-cell clonal expansion were also seen in some patients who did not respond. Partial responders in the 0.1-3.0 mg/kg groups had among the lowest normalized peripheral clonal expansion, especially among CD8+ T cells. At doses of 0.1 to 3.0 mg/kg, clonal expansion of both CD4+ and CD8+ blood T cells was observed from baseline to week 6.

The germline V gene gives CDR1 as SGHVS and CDR2 as FQNEAQ. The CDR3 starts with the cysteine, ends with the phenylalanine, and has 15 residues. The kept DNA is CDR3 alone, 45 bases in frame from the first base. Trimming takes 3 bases from V and 3 bases from J, and the germline ends sit 12 bases apart. For sequencing of the TCRbeta CDR3 region, genomic DNA was extracted from the sorted cells. TCRbeta CDR3 regions were sequenced using the immunoSEQ Assay. The clones in this table, taken by TCRdb from immuneACCESS, are in-frame only. Not every clone is retained; where verified, under half of the shortfall comes from an unresolved V gene, and the cause of the rest is unknown. The table for this sample lists under 80,000 clones; around 90% of them were counted only once. In total, the top ten clones hold 1.5% to 2% of the sample. Comment on this clone: No antigen is known for it. Within one base of it there is no much larger clone, and no base qualities were kept.

Patients with autoimmune disease history or receiving systemic immunosuppression were excluded from the trial. Peripheral blood for TCR sequencing was collected from all dose cohorts at baseline, on cycle 4 day 1, and on cycle 7 day 1. Samples were obtained from an open-label, multicenter, first-in-human phase I dose-escalation trial of ivuxolimab. The trial enrolled adults with locally advanced or metastatic head and neck squamous cell, hepatocellular, melanoma or renal cell carcinoma. CD4+ and CD8+ T cells were sorted separately from peripheral blood before TCR sequencing. The sequence was collected from an adult with an advanced solid tumor such as melanoma, head and neck, liver or kidney cancer. The sample consisted of CD4+ or CD8+ T cells sorted from blood, taken in a trial of the OX40 agonist ivuxolimab. The receptor chain draws on TRBV7-8 and TRBJ1-5; the D gene is possibly TRBD1, with 6 bases matching. The DNA sequence is given as TGTGCCAGCAGCTTTCACAGGGACCCCAATCAGCCCCAGCATTTT. Its protein reads: CASSFHRDPNQPQHF. This CDR3, with the reference TRBV7-8 and TRBJ1-5 proteins standing in past its ends, gives the full variable domain GAGVSQSPRYKVAKRGQDVALRCDPISGHVSLFWYQQALGQGPEFLTYFQNEAQLDKSGLPSDRFFAERPEGSVSTLKIQRTQQEDSAVYLCASSFHRDPNQPQHFGDGTRLSIL.